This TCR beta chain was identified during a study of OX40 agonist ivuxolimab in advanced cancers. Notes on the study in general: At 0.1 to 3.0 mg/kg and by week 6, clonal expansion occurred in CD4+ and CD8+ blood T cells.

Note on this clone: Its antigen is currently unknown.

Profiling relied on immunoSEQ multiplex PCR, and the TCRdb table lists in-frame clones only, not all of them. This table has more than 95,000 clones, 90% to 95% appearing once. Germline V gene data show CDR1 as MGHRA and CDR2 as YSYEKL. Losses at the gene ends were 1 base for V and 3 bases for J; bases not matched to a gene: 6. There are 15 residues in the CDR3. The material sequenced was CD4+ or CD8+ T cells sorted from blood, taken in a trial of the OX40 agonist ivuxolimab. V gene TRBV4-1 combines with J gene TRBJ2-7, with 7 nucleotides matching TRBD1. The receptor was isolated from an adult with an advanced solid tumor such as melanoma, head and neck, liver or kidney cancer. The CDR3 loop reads CASSQGEQGIYEQYF. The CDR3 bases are TGCGCCAGCAGCCAAGGGGAACAGGGGATCTACGAGCAGTACTTC.